This note documents a single T cell receptor beta chain sequence. This clonotype has ten or more counts. Which antigen it targets is not known. Base qualities were left out, and no much larger clone turns up one base away. This entry comes from a study of T cells after yellow fever vaccination (dated by TCRdb to between 2018 and 2020). As for the study more broadly: The SMART-Seq v4 Ultra Low Input RNA kit was used to prepare libraries from fractions with low cell numbers. To track T-cell clones before and after primary and booster YFV17D yellow fever vaccination, bulk TCR alpha and beta repertoires were sequenced longitudinally. Two healthy male donors made up the cohort, one aged 18 to 29 years and the other aged 30 to 39 years. Bulk PBMC replicates and cell subsets were isolated from blood drawn at multiple timepoints before and after both primary and secondary immunization.

Data came from an Illumina NovaSeq 6000. TCR cDNA was synthesized by 5'RACE template switching, which introduced a universal primer site and unique molecular identifiers. cDNA synthesis was primed from both the TCR alpha and TCR beta constant segments. Library amplification used two PCR steps, and the second PCR step added sample barcodes and sequencing adapters. Sequencing of libraries was done on Illumina HiSeq 2500 (2x100 bp) or NovaSeq (2x150 bp). The study's processing was this. Demultiplexing of reads and collapsing into UMI consensus sequences were performed with MIGEC, and V(D)J alignment was carried out with MiXCR. Using edgeR on replicate PBMC samples, clonotypes were called vaccine-responding if FDR was below 0.01 and the log2 fold change was above 5 up to day 15. CD4 or CD8 identity was assigned to each bulk clonotype according to whether the clonotype was present at higher abundance in the sequenced CD4 repertoire or the sequenced CD8 repertoire. Using fastp at Q25 and MiXCR, TCRdb reprocessed the public reads and kept productive beta chains. When rows share a CDR3 protein, they turn into one entry using the most common DNA and genes. TCRdb, not the authors, supplied the V and J calls. Across this sample there are under 100,000 distinct CDR3 sequences, with approximately 6.3% seen only once. Jointly, the top ten make up 35% to 45% of the sample.

What the study reported, not specific to this receptor: A small fraction of clonotypes showed up in both the CD4 and CD8 compartments, probably as a result of convergent recombination. FACS-sorted repertoires could contain abundant contaminating clonotypes from the bulk population, so computational filtering was required. After the booster, most clones that had expanded after primary vaccination were detected again (around 96% of CD4 and roughly nine tenths of CD8), suggesting broad maintenance of memory. Because the study included only a couple of donors, the extent to which the findings can be generalized is limited. The secondary T-cell response was found to be weaker but faster than the primary response, with a peak reached on day 5 rather than on day 15.

V and J lose 4 bases and 9 bases, and a span of 10 bases separates them. Based on the germline V gene, the CDR1 and CDR2 sequences are SQVTM and ANQGSEA. The CDR3, from cysteine to phenylalanine, totals 11 residues. Solely the CDR3 DNA is kept, with 33 bases framed from the first base. The sample's treatment or condition, from its label and the paper: live attenuated yellow fever vaccine strain. A standard Ficoll-Paque protocol was used to isolate PBMCs from peripheral blood. Dynabeads CD4 and CD8 positive selection kits were used to isolate the CD4 and CD8 T-cell fractions. TriZol was used to extract RNA from bulk PBMCs, CD4 and CD8 fractions, and dextramer-positive and dextramer-negative fractions.

The source was CD8+ T cells sorted from PBMCs, collected 10 days after the yellow fever booster vaccination. The chain was built from TRBV29-1 and TRBJ2-1; the D gene identity is not certain. The receptor was isolated from a young man who received the YFV17D yellow fever vaccine. The bases read TGCAGCGTTGGAGCGTCCGGTGAGCAGTTCTTC. It codes for CSVGASGEQFF.